The TCR beta chain described here comes from a study of blood T cell repertoires in COVID-19. About the study: T cells, B-cell-depleted T cells, or PBMCs supplied cDNA or gDNA.

The CDR3 covers 15 residues. Germline V gene sequence: CDR1 SQVTM, CDR2 ANQGSEA. V was clipped by 3 bases and J by 5 bases; unmatched bases: 10. Produced via immunoSEQ multiplex PCR; TCRdb's table is partial and in-frame only. Counted here are around 220,000 clones, roughly 80% occurring once; the ten biggest clones make up 4% to 6%. The TCR comes from a woman over 75 with active or convalescent COVID-19. Sequenced input: peripheral blood. The rearrangement links TRBV29-1 to TRBJ2-7; 10 nucleotides align to TRBD1. Here the CDR3 DNA reads TGCAGCGTTGACTCCGGGACAGGGGTTAACAACGAGCAGTACTTC. Translation gives CSVDSGTGVNNEQYF.